The clone carrying this T cell receptor beta chain has a handful of counts. These data come from a study of blood T cells in healthy people across ages. Trimming took 4 bases from V and 10 from J; bases not matched to a gene: 6. The germline V gene has CDR1 SEHNR and CDR2 FQNEAQ (reference sequence). The CDR3 is 14 residues long. Primers used in a second PCR of about 7 to 12 cycles were a sample-barcoded 5' primer and a J-beta primer mix. Each CDR3 protein gets one entry after TCRdb re-called the 5' RACE reads with MiXCR. This sample has hundreds of thousands of distinct CDR3 sequences; 20% to 25% occur once, and the top ten carry around 22%.

J is TRBJ1-6 and V is TRBV7-9; 8 bases map to TRBD1. Source material: blood. The receptor's source is a man in his 70s in good health. CDR3 DNA: TGTGCCAGCAGCTCGGGACAGGCTGGGTCACCCCTCCACTTT. Encoded protein: CASSSGQAGSPLHF. Full variable domain (outside the CDR3, taken from reference TRBV7-9 and TRBJ1-6): DTGVSQNPRHKITKRGQNVTFRCDPISEHNRLYWYRQTLGQGPEFLTYFQNEAQLEKSRLLSDRFSAERPKGSFSTLEIQRTEQGDSAMYLCASSSGQAGSPLHFGNGTRLTVT.